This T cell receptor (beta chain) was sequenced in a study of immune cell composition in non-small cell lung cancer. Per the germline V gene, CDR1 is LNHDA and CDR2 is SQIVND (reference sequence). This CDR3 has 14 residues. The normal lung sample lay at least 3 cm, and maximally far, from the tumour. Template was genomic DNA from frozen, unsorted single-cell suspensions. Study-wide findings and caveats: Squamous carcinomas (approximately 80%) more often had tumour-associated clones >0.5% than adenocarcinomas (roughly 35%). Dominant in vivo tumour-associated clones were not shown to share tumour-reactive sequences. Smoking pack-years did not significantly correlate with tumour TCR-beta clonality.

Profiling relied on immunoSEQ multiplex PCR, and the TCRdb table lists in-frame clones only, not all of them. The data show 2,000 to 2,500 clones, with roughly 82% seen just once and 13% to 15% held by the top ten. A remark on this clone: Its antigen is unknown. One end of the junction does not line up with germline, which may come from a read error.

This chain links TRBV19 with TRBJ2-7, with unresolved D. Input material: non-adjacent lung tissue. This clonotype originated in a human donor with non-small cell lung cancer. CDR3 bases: TGTGCCAGTAGTATAGGTGGAGCCTCCAACGAGCAGTACTTC. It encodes CASSIGGASNEQYF.